These T cell receptor beta chains were read from a single sample in a study of T-cell reconstitution after alpha-beta-depleted transplantation in children. TCRdb used MiXCR to reprocess the PCR reads, holding one entry per CDR3 protein. The sample lists 700,000 or so distinct CDR3 sequences; about an eighth were seen once. Material: PBMCs, obtained before TCRalphabeta/CD19-depleted stem cell transplant. These receptors all come from a girl aged 2 to 9 with congenital amegakaryocytic thrombocytopenia, due to receive a stem cell transplant. Both conserved end residues are part of each CDR3. A D gene is named only where the DNA matches it firmly. Where a row states a size, it is once, few, many or the class of an expanded clone; other rows omit it.

V gene,J gene,D gene,clone size,CDR3 protein,CDR3 DNA
TRBV10-3,TRBJ1-2,TRBD1,many,CAITPGPGQGKLYGYTF,TGTGCCATCACCCCAGGGCCGGGACAGGGTAAACTCTATGGCTACACCTTC
TRBV20-1,TRBJ2-3,TRBD2,.,CSASRLAGRDTQYF,TGCAGTGCTAGTCGGCTAGCGGGAAGAGATACGCAGTATTTT
TRBV20-1,TRBJ1-2,TRBD1,many,CSARERAGGNYGYTF,TGCAGTGCTAGAGAAAGAGCAGGGGGCAACTATGGCTACACCTTC
TRBV27,TRBJ1-4,.,few,CASSPRGGTTNEKLFF,TGTGCCAGCAGTCCCCGGGGCGGGACAACTAATGAAAAACTGTTTTTT
TRBV5-1,TRBJ2-1,TRBD2,many,CASMTSGTRPGNEQFF,TGCGCCAGCATGACCTCGGGGACTAGACCCGGCAATGAGCAGTTCTTC
TRBV2,TRBJ2-2,.,few,CASSESESGRIVGTGELFF,TGTGCCAGCAGTGAGTCGGAGAGTGGGCGCATAGTCGGCACCGGGGAGCTGTTTTTT
TRBV12-3/TRBV12-4,TRBJ2-7,.,many,CASSSSMSHEQYF,TGTGCCAGCAGTTCCTCTATGTCCCACGAGCAGTACTTC
TRBV29-1,TRBJ2-1,.,many,CSAGTITYNEQFF,TGCAGTGCCGGGACAATAACCTACAATGAGCAGTTCTTC
TRBV20-1,TRBJ2-7,TRBD1,few,CSAKKGAVLAEQYF,TGCAGTGCAAAAAAGGGGGCGGTGCTGGCCGAGCAGTACTTC
TRBV6-6,TRBJ2-5,.,many,CASSYLLWGDQYF,TGTGCCAGCAGTTACTTGCTGTGGGGGGACCAGTACTTC
TRBV5-1,TRBJ2-2,.,many,CASSAGTFTGELFF,TGCGCCAGCAGCGCCGGGACGTTCACCGGGGAGCTGTTTTTT
TRBV7-2,TRBJ2-7,TRBD2,many,CASSHPSGGYEQYF,TGTGCCAGCAGCCATCCTAGCGGGGGGTACGAGCAGTACTTC
TRBV20-1,TRBJ2-1,.,many,CSARASVKGYNEQFF,TGCAGTGCACGCGCTAGCGTCAAGGGCTACAATGAGCAGTTCTTC
TRBV12-3/TRBV12-4,TRBJ2-3,TRBD2,many,CASRQGLAGETDTQYF,TGTGCCAGCAGACAAGGACTAGCGGGAGAAACAGATACGCAGTATTTT
TRBV20-1,TRBJ2-2,TRBD2,many,CSARGAGGYGELFF,TGCAGTGCTAGGGGAGCGGGAGGGTACGGGGAGCTGTTTTTT
TRBV7-8,TRBJ2-7,TRBD2,few,CASSTGLAGGLSSYEQYF,TGTGCCAGCAGCACGGGACTAGCGGGAGGGTTGAGCTCCTACGAGCAGTACTTC
TRBV20-1,TRBJ1-2,TRBD1,many,CSATRQGPYGYTF,TGCAGTGCTACTCGACAGGGTCCCTATGGCTACACCTTC
TRBV20-1,TRBJ2-1,.,many,CSARVLTYNEQFF,TGCAGTGCCAGGGTGCTCACCTACAATGAGCAGTTCTTC
TRBV6-1,TRBJ2-2,.,many,CASSARGVGELFF,TGTGCCAGCAGTGCCAGGGGGGTCGGGGAGCTGTTTTTT
TRBV7-8,TRBJ2-1,TRBD2,few,CASSLGTLGLTSSLNEQFF,TGTGCCAGCAGCTTGGGGACCTTGGGTCTGACTAGCTCGTTGAATGAGCAGTTCTTC
TRBV9,TRBJ2-3,.,many,CASSKRQVGLGTDTQYF,TGTGCCAGCAGCAAAAGACAGGTAGGCCTGGGCACAGATACGCAGTATTTT
TRBV20-1,TRBJ2-1,.,many,CSAARQDSSYNEQFF,TGCAGTGCCGCAAGACAGGACAGCTCCTACAATGAGCAGTTCTTC
TRBV4-1,TRBJ2-7,TRBD2,.,CASSQDPAGSSYEQYF,TGCGCCAGCAGCCAAGATCCAGCGGGAAGCTCCTACGAGCAGTACTTC
TRBV6-1,TRBJ1-2,TRBD1,many,CASKPGQLYGYTF,TGTGCCAGCAAACCGGGACAGCTCTATGGCTACACCTTC
TRBV7-3,TRBJ2-1,TRBD2,many,CASSLTALADYNEQFF,TGTGCCAGCAGCTTAACGGCGCTAGCGGACTACAATGAGCAGTTCTTC
TRBV5-1,TRBJ2-3,TRBD1,many,CASSLAGQGFGDTQYF,TGCGCCAGCAGCTTGGCCGGACAGGGTTTTGGAGATACGCAGTATTTT
TRBV9,TRBJ2-1,.,many,CASSTRGGGPRDEQFF,TGTGCCAGCAGCACCCGAGGGGGAGGGCCAAGGGATGAGCAGTTCTTC
TRBV11-2,TRBJ2-1,.,few,CASSFKLPDNEQFF,TGTGCCAGCAGCTTTAAGTTGCCGGACAATGAGCAGTTCTTC
TRBV29-1,TRBJ2-1,.,many,CSVAPRSSYNEQFF,TGCAGCGTTGCTCCCAGGAGCTCCTACAATGAGCAGTTCTTC
TRBV20-1,TRBJ2-1,.,many,CSARQGSYNEQFF,TGCAGTGCTAGACAGGGATCCTACAATGAGCAGTTCTTC
TRBV7-2,TRBJ2-1,TRBD2,.,CASSLVGTSSADEQFF,TGTGCCAGCAGCTTAGTGGGGACTAGTTCCGCCGATGAGCAGTTCTTC
TRBV5-4,TRBJ2-3,TRBD2,few,CASSDMGGRVTDTQYF,TGTGCCAGCAGCGATATGGGCGGGAGGGTCACAGATACGCAGTATTTT
TRBV6-4,TRBJ2-3,TRBD2,many,CASSSGRATDTQYF,TGTGCCAGCAGTAGCGGGAGGGCCACAGATACGCAGTATTTT
TRBV10-3,TRBJ2-1,.,many,CAISEGDRNNEQFF,TGTGCCATCAGTGAGGGGGACCGAAACAATGAGCAGTTCTTC
TRBV20-1,TRBJ2-5,.,few,CSARSTGKETQYF,TGCAGTGCTAGGTCGACGGGAAAAGAGACCCAGTACTTC
TRBV12-3/TRBV12-4,TRBJ2-5,.,.,CASNRQGYQETQYF,TGTGCCAGCAACCGTCAGGGGTACCAAGAGACCCAGTACTTC
TRBV20-1,TRBJ2-1,TRBD1,few,CSARDRDRYNEQFF,TGCAGTGCTAGAGATCGGGACAGGTATAATGAGCAGTTCTTC
TRBV10-3,TRBJ1-1,.,many,CATGMGRENTEAFF,TGTGCCACGGGTATGGGACGGGAGAACACTGAAGCTTTCTTT
TRBV6-2/TRBV6-3,TRBJ2-1,.,.,CASILSAYRQNEQFF,TGTGCCAGCATTTTGTCGGCTTATCGACAGAATGAGCAGTTCTTC
TRBV20-1,TRBJ2-6,TRBD1,few,CSATTGLSSGANVLTF,TGCAGTGCAACGACAGGGCTTTCCTCTGGGGCCAACGTCCTGACTTTC
TRBV11-3,TRBJ2-1,.,.,CASSHGNDEQFF,TGTGCCAGCAGCCACGGAAACGATGAGCAGTTCTTC
TRBV6-1,TRBJ2-7,.,.,CASSNLAQSYEQYF,TGTGCCAGCAGTAATCTAGCCCAATCCTACGAGCAGTACTTC
TRBV20-1,TRBJ2-7,.,.,CSAPRRGYEQYF,TGCAGTGCCCCAAGGCGGGGTTACGAGCAGTACTTC
TRBV20-1,TRBJ2-1,.,many,CSASTAGREQFF,TGCAGTGCTAGTACGGCAGGGAGGGAGCAGTTCTTC
TRBV12-5,TRBJ2-1,.,.,CASVGTASSYNEQFF,TGTGCTAGTGTAGGTACAGCGTCATCCTACAATGAGCAGTTCTTC
TRBV20-1,TRBJ2-3,.,few,CSARAPEDPDTQYF,TGCAGTGCTAGAGCCCCCGAGGACCCGGATACGCAGTATTTT
TRBV28,TRBJ2-7,TRBD2,.,CASSLLLAGPQSSSYEQYF,TGTGCCAGCAGTTTACTGCTAGCGGGACCACAATCCAGCTCCTACGAGCAGTACTTC
TRBV28,TRBJ2-2,TRBD2,few,CASSLAGTSDTGELFF,TGTGCCAGCAGTTTAGCCGGGACTAGCGACACCGGGGAGCTGTTTTTT
TRBV21-1,TRBJ2-7,.,.,CASSKDRVRLCEQYF,TGTGCCAGCAGCAAAGACCGGGTACGTCTCTGCGAGCAGTACTTC
TRBV20-1,TRBJ2-7,TRBD2,.,CSARDGSGSLSYEQYF,TGCAGTGCTAGAGATGGGAGCGGGAGCCTCTCCTACGAGCAGTACTTC
TRBV5-1,TRBJ1-6,TRBD1,.,CASSVNGQDIGSPLHF,TGCGCCAGCAGCGTGAATGGACAGGATATAGGTTCACCCCTCCACTTT
TRBV20-1,TRBJ2-3,TRBD2,.,CSARARAGGEDTQYF,TGCAGTGCTAGAGCACGGGCGGGAGGGGAAGATACGCAGTATTTT